This T cell receptor beta chain was profiled in a study of blood T cells in healthy people across ages. In regard to this clonotype: Its antigen is not identified.

Together with a sample-barcoded 5' primer, a J-beta primer mix was included in a second PCR lasting about 7 to 11 cycles. TCRdb recomputed calls from the 5' RACE reads with MiXCR, one row per CDR3 protein. Of about 400,000 distinct CDR3 sequences in the sample, roughly half were seen once. The study recruited healthy Caucasian donors from Russia who were aged about 6 to 90. Trimming cost V 4 bases and J 0 bases, with 12 bases left between them. Germline V gene data show CDR1 as SGDLS and CDR2 as YYNGEE. This CDR3 has 15 amino acids. Study-level findings and limits: In these data, TCR beta diversity tracked strongly with naive T cell percentage. The recorded TCR beta diversity per million T cells decreased in a roughly linear manner with age.

The V call is TRBV9, the J call TRBJ2-3; D is uncertain. This TCR came from a man aged 60-69 years in good health. Sequencing was performed on blood. CDR3 nucleotide sequence: TGTGCCAGCAGCCCTAACACCCTAAGCACAGATACGCAGTATTTT. This encodes CASSPNTLSTDTQYF. Drawing the rest from reference TRBV9 and TRBJ2-3, the complete variable domain is DSGVTQTPKHLITATGQRVTLRCSPRSGDLSVYWYQQSLDQGLQFLIQYYNGEERAKGNILERFSAQQFPDLHSELNLSSLELGDSALYFCASSPNTLSTDTQYFGPGTRLTVL.